A single sample gave rise to the 27 T cell receptor beta chains below, sequenced in a study of shared clonotypes between healthy human individuals. Produced via immunoSEQ multiplex PCR; TCRdb's table is partial and in-frame only. The sample lists roughly 2.5 million clones, more than 80% seen once, with over 0.12% in the top ten. The specimen sequenced was naive CD4+ T cells sorted from blood. The subset denotes: CD45RA+ positively selected. These receptor sequences come from a man aged 18 to 29 in good health.

V gene TRBV5-5 combines with J gene TRBJ2-2; D possibly corresponds to TRBD2 (6 bases). This CDR3 comprises 17 residues. V lost 0 bases, J lost 7 bases, and 19 bases lay in between. Germline lookup yields CDR1 SGHKS and CDR2 YYEKEE (reference sequence). The CDR3 bases are TGTGCCAGCAGCTTGGCTTCCCAGCGGGCCACCTTCGGGGAGCTGTTTTTT. This encodes CASSLASQRATFGELFF.

The gene calls are TRBV5-1 and TRBJ2-2, with 8 nucleotides matching TRBD2. CDR3 size: 16 residues. CDR1 is SGHRS, CDR2 YFSETQ, per germline. The junction had 12 bases not matched to a gene; V was cut back by 4 bases and J by 7 bases. The DNA for the CDR3 is TGCGCCAGCAGCCCCAACAGCGGACTAGCTGGCGGGGAGCTGTTTTTT. It specifies CASSPNSGLAGGELFF.

The V call is TRBV15, the J call TRBJ1-1, with TRBD1 matching over 7 bases. This CDR3 contains 15 residues. V gave up 3 bases and J gave up 0 bases; unmatched junction bases: 4. Germline V gene data show CDR1 as LNHNV and CDR2 as YYDKDF (reference sequence). CDR3 in amino acids: CATSRNRGLNTEAFF. CDR3 in DNA: TGTGCCACCAGCAGGAACAGGGGATTGAACACTGAAGCTTTCTTT.

This chain links TRBV29-1 with TRBJ1-1; D ambiguous. The V end was cut by 7 bases, the J end by 0 bases, with 9 bases between. Looked up from germline, CDR1 is SQVTM and CDR2 is ANQGSEA. CDR3 size: 12 residues. CDR3 sequence: CSAKRMNTEAFF. The DNA for the CDR3 is TGCAGCGCCAAAAGAATGAACACTGAAGCTTTCTTT.

The gene calls are TRBV6-4 and TRBJ2-5; 12 positions match TRBD1. Germline CDR1 MRHNA, CDR2 SNTAGT. This CDR3 comprises 16 residues. The trim removed 6 bases at V and 5 bases at J, leaving 10 bases unmatched. The CDR3 region has the DNA TGTGCCAGCAGACACCGGGACAGGGGGCGTCGGGAGACCCAGTACTTC. This codes for CASRHRDRGRRETQYF.

On this clone itself: Within the sample, other DNA sequences also encode this same CDR3. The rearrangement joins TRBV5-1 to TRBJ2-7, with D possibly matching TRBD1 (6 bases). The ends were cut back, 2 bases at V and 2 bases at J, with 11 bases in the middle. The germline gives CDR1 SGHRS, CDR2 YFSETQ. This CDR3 has 14 residues. The CDR3 spells CASSLEDRTYEQYF. CDR3 bases: TGCGCCAGCAGCTTAGAAGACAGGACCTACGAGCAGTACTTC.

The chain recombines TRBV19 with TRBJ1-5; D gene unclear. Trimming stripped 3 bases from V and 3 bases from J, with 12 bases between. Germline assignment: CDR1 LNHDA and CDR2 SQIVND (reference sequence). This CDR3 is 15 amino acids long. For the CDR3, the DNA is TGTGCCAGTAGTATCATGGGCTCCTTCAATCAGCCCCAGCATTTT. Residues: CASSIMGSFNQPQHF.

The gene calls are TRBV19 and TRBJ2-7, with a tentative D call TRBD1 (5 bases). CDR3 length equals 13 residues. V was cut by 2 bases and J by 1 base, with 6 bases left in between. Germline V gives CDR1 LNHDA, CDR2 SQIVND (reference sequence). CDR3 nucleotide sequence: TGTGCCAGTAGTATAAAGGGGTCCTACGAGCAGTACTTC. This sequence encodes CASSIKGSYEQYF.

The V call is TRBV11-2, the J call TRBJ2-2, with D unclear. This CDR3 is 13 amino acids long. V dropped 5 bases and J dropped 3 bases, with 7 bases sitting between them. Germline loops: CDR1 SGHAT, CDR2 FQNNGV. CDR3 protein: CASSPFYTGELFF. Here the CDR3 DNA reads TGTGCCAGCAGCCCCTTTTACACCGGGGAGCTGTTTTTT.

This sequence joins TRBV7-2 and TRBJ2-4; 16 bases fit TRBD2. This CDR3 comprises 18 residues. The V segment lost 5 bases and the J segment 4 bases; nucleotides outside the gene matches: 8. Germline CDR1 reads SGHTA; CDR2 reads FQGNSA. CDR3 sequence (DNA): TGTGCCAGCAGCCTCGGGACTAGCGGGGGGGCGGTAAAAAACATTCAGTACTTC. This gives the protein CASSLGTSGGAVKNIQYF.

The chain employs TRBV4-2 and TRBJ2-7, with TRBD2 identical over 10 bases. This CDR3 has 18 amino acids. Germline CDR1 is LGHNA and CDR2 is YNFKEQ. The J segment lost 3 bases and the V segment lost 0 bases, leaving 11 bases of the junction unmatched. CDR3 in amino acids: CASSQDLRTSGISYEQYF. The DNA for the CDR3 is TGTGCCAGCAGCCAAGATCTCCGGACTAGCGGAATTAGCTACGAGCAGTACTTC.

The chain links TRBV7-2 to TRBJ2-1, with D possibly being TRBD1 or TRBD2 (5 bases each). CDR3 length equals 14 residues. Trimming cost V 6 bases and J 6 bases, with 15 bases left between them. Germline CDR1 SGHTA, CDR2 FQGNSA. Here the CDR3 reads CASSGPQGVNEQFF. As DNA, the CDR3 is TGTGCCAGCAGTGGACCCCAGGGAGTCAATGAGCAGTTCTTC.

The chain recombines TRBV6-1 with TRBJ1-6, with 7 bases lining up with TRBD1. Per germline, CDR1 MNHNS and CDR2 SASEGT. The trim removed 7 bases at V and 9 bases at J, leaving 12 bases unmatched. This CDR3 has 15 residues. CDR3 nucleotides: TGTGCCAGCAAACCACTACAGGGGCCCCTTTCACCCCTCCACTTT. Translating it yields CASKPLQGPLSPLHF.

The table lists this clone with a count of one. At the DNA level, this CDR3 is encoded by other sequences in the same sample as well. This chain joins TRBV18 and TRBJ2-5; 8 bases match TRBD1. The germline CDR1 and CDR2 sequences are KGHSH and LQKENI. V shed 0 bases and J 5 bases; nucleotides not matched to a gene: 5. The CDR3 length is 15 residues. CDR3 residues: CASSPPAGGPETQYF. The DNA of the CDR3 is TGTGCCAGCTCACCACCGGCAGGGGGCCCCGAGACCCAGTACTTC.

V usage is TRBV19 and J usage is TRBJ1-5; 8 nucleotides agree with TRBD1. The CDR3 loop spans 12 amino acids. Germline loops: CDR1 LNHDA, CDR2 SQIVND (reference sequence). The ends lost 11 bases at V and 3 bases at J; junction bases unmatched: 3. The CDR3 region is CAAGGHNQPQHF. Here the CDR3 DNA reads TGTGCCGCAGGGGGCCACAATCAGCCCCAGCATTTT.

The CDR3 nucleotides read TGTGCCATCAGACAGGGTAGCGGGATATACGAGCAGTACTTC. As protein: CAIRQGSGIYEQYF. This chain joins TRBV10-3 and TRBJ2-7; 8 bases are shared with TRBD2. Germline V gene lookup returns CDR1 ENHRY and CDR2 SYGVKD. The V segment lost 6 bases and the J segment 4 bases; nucleotides outside the gene matches: 8. This CDR3 has 14 residues.

The rearrangement uses TRBV4-3 and TRBJ2-7; 10 bases match TRBD2. This CDR3 has 16 amino acids. Germline V gene lookup returns CDR1 LGHNA and CDR2 YSLEER. V shed 6 bases, J shed 2 bases, and the junction held 10 bases outside the gene matches. CDR3 DNA sequence: TGCGCCAGCAGTCAGTTGATAGCGGGAGGCCCCTACGAGCAGTACTTC. As protein: CASSQLIAGGPYEQYF.

This chain links TRBV9 with TRBJ2-7; 9 bases are a match to TRBD1. The CDR3 is made up of 14 amino acids. With V trimmed by 4 bases and J by 6 bases, 8 bases remained unmatched. The germline V gene encodes CDR1 SGDLS and CDR2 YYNGEE. CDR3 nucleotide sequence: TGTGCCAGCAGCTCTACCGGGACAGGGCCCGAGCAGTACTTC. The encoded protein is CASSSTGTGPEQYF.

V gene TRBV30 combines with J gene TRBJ2-1; 13 bases align to TRBD2. The CDR3 sequence is 17 residues long. In germline, CDR1 is GTSNPN, CDR2 SVGIG (reference sequence). J was trimmed by 4 bases and V by 2 bases; bases with no gene match: 8. The CDR3 protein is CAWSHTLAGGRYNEQFF. The CDR3 coding sequence is TGTGCCTGGAGTCACACACTAGCGGGGGGGCGATACAATGAGCAGTTCTTC.

The J gene is TRBJ1-3, the V gene TRBV11-2; no definite D call. V lost 0 bases to trimming and J lost 6 bases, with 9 bases between them. The CDR3 is 14 residues long. Germline V gives CDR1 SGHAT, CDR2 FQNNGV. CDR3: CASSLDRPLNTIYF. In DNA, the CDR3 is TGTGCCAGCAGCTTAGACAGGCCCCTAAACACCATATATTTT.

The rearrangement uses TRBV19 and TRBJ2-5; no definite D call. The CDR3 runs 13 residues. The germline CDR1 and CDR2 sequences are LNHDA and SQIVND (reference sequence). Trimming removed 5 bases at V and 2 bases at J, with 9 bases between. The CDR3 spells CASSVALQETQYF. CDR3 coding DNA: TGTGCCAGTAGTGTCGCGCTACAAGAGACCCAGTACTTC.

V gene TRBV10-3 combines with J gene TRBJ2-1, with D perhaps TRBD2 (5 bases). Trimming removed 3 bases at V and 2 bases at J, with 11 bases between. Germline-derived CDR1 and CDR2 are ENHRY and SYGVKD. The CDR3 covers 15 residues. CDR3 residues: CAISDPGLTYNEQFF. The CDR3, as DNA: TGTGCCATCAGTGACCCAGGACTGACCTACAATGAGCAGTTCTTC.

The rearrangement uses TRBV30 and TRBJ1-4, with a weak D call TRBD1 (5 bases). The germline gives CDR1 GTSNPN, CDR2 SVGIG (reference sequence). Deletions cut 0 bases from V and 7 bases from J, with 12 bases between. The CDR3 is 14 residues long. For the CDR3, the DNA is TGTGCCTGGAGTGTAGGGGTTACTGGTGAAAAACTGTTTTTT. Its protein product is CAWSVGVTGEKLFF.

The genes are TRBV28 and TRBJ2-7; 9 positions agree with TRBD1. The CDR3 spans 11 residues. In germline, CDR1 is MDHEN, CDR2 SYDVKM. Trimming removed 5 bases from V and 13 bases from J; junction bases left unmatched: 6. The CDR3 bases are TGTGCCAGCAGTAGGGGACAGGGATTATACTTC. Translated: CASSRGQGLYF.

In regard to this clone: The identical CDR3 is also encoded by other nucleotide sequences in the sample. The CDR3 bases are TGTGCCTGGAGTGGACAGGGAACCTACGAGCAGTACTTC. This encodes CAWSGQGTYEQYF. The chain recombines TRBV30 with TRBJ2-7; the match to TRBD1 covers 7 bases. The V gene's germline CDR1 is GTSNPN and CDR2 SVGIG (reference sequence). This CDR3 region has 13 residues. With V trimmed by 1 base and J by 2 bases, 2 bases remained unmatched.

The chain has TRBV5-5 and TRBJ2-2; D possibly corresponds to TRBD2 (7 bases). V dropped 0 bases and J dropped 1 base, with 10 bases sitting between them. Per germline, CDR1 SGHKS and CDR2 YYEKEE (reference sequence). This CDR3 spans 16 amino acids. The CDR3 DNA follows: TGTGCCAGCAGCTTGGCGGGGGGCGTGAACACCGGGGAGCTGTTTTTT. Its translation is CASSLAGGVNTGELFF.

The rearrangement uses TRBV7-6 and TRBJ2-3; 11 positions match TRBD2. The germline CDR1 and CDR2 sequences are SGHVS and FNYEAQ. The CDR3 has 15 amino acids. The J segment lost 2 bases and the V segment lost 4 bases, leaving 2 bases of the junction unmatched. CDR3 nucleotide sequence: TGTGCCAGCAGCTCTAGCGGGGGGTACACAGATACGCAGTATTTT. It codes for CASSSSGGYTDTQYF.